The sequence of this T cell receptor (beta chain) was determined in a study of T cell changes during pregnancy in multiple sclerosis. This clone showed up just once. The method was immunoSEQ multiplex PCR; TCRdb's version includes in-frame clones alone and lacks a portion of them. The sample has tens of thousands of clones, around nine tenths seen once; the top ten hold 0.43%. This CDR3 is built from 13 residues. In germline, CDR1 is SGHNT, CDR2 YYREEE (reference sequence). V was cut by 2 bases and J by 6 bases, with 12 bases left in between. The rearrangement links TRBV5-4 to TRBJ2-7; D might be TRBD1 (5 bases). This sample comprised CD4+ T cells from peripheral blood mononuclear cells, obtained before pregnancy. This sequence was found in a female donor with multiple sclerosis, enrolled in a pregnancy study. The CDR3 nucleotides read TGTGCCAGCAGCTTTCCAGGGATGGCCGAGCAGTACTTC. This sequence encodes CASSFPGMAEQYF.